This T cell receptor beta chain was sequenced in a study of T cell responses to AZD1222 COVID-19 vaccine. TCRdb's table, derived via immunoSEQ multiplex PCR, lists solely in-frame clones and lacks some. The sample records roughly 260,000 clones, over 85% being singletons. The CDR3 loop spans 13 amino acids. Germline V CDR1 and CDR2: SGHNT, YYREEE (reference sequence). With 6 bases clipped from V and 4 bases from J, the junction kept 3 bases outside the gene matches. The rearrangement joins TRBV5-4 to TRBJ2-1; the match to TRBD1 covers 8 bases. Here the sequenced sample was peripheral blood, taken on day 0 of AZD1222 vaccination. The TCR sequence derives from an adult in good health. In DNA form, the CDR3 reads TGTGCCAGCAACCGGGACAGGTACAATGAGCAGTTCTTC. Its translation: CASNRDRYNEQFF.